The 7 T cell receptor beta chains in this list originate from one sample, sequenced in a study of shared clonotypes between healthy human individuals. Sequencing was performed with immunoSEQ multiplex PCR; in TCRdb, only in-frame clones are kept and a portion is missing. The table records 2,500,000 or so clones, just over 90% of them present only once. Sequencing was carried out using naive CD4+ T cells sorted from blood. Noted subset: CD45RA+ positively selected. The receptors here all came from a man aged 18 to 29 in good health.

The rearrangement links TRBV10-1 to TRBJ2-3; D may be TRBD2 (6 bases). The germline V and J ends were trimmed by 2 bases and 0 bases, with 15 bases remaining between them. The CDR3 extends over 17 amino acids. Germline CDR1 is WNHNN and CDR2 is SYGVQD (reference sequence). CDR3 bases: TGCGCCAGCAGTGAGGGCTCGAGACTAGGGAGCACAGATACGCAGTATTTT. Amino acids: CASSEGSRLGSTDTQYF.

V is TRBV2 and J is TRBJ2-7; D may correspond to TRBD1 or TRBD2 (6 bases each). The CDR3 consists of 15 residues. Trimming took 8 bases from V and 2 from J, leaving 19 bases between them. Germline-derived CDR1 and CDR2 are SNHLY and FYNNEI. The CDR3 spells CASSQVGGLTYEQYF. As DNA, the CDR3 is TGTGCCAGCTCCCAGGTTGGGGGGCTTACCTACGAGCAGTACTTC.

The J gene is TRBJ1-1, the V gene TRBV7-9; a possible D gene is TRBD1 (5 bases). This CDR3 is built from 16 residues. Germline loops: CDR1 SEHNR, CDR2 FQNEAQ (reference sequence). Trimming removed 1 base at V and 2 bases at J, with 14 bases between. The CDR3 reads CASSLGQGLGNTEAFF. The CDR3 DNA reads TGTGCCAGCAGCTTAGGCCAGGGCCTCGGCAACACTGAAGCTTTCTTT.

The V gene is TRBV29-1, the J gene TRBJ2-2; D gene ambiguous. CDR1 SQVTM and CDR2 ANQGSEA come from the germline V gene. This CDR3 has 13 residues. The ends were cut back, 3 bases at V and 0 bases at J, with 5 bases in the middle. CDR3 bases: TGCAGCGTTGACAGGCCGAACACCGGGGAGCTGTTTTTT. Amino acid sequence: CSVDRPNTGELFF.

J is TRBJ2-2 and V is TRBV7-2, with TRBD2 matching over 12 bases. V lost 2 bases to trimming and J lost 5 bases; unmatched junction nucleotides: 6. Germline assignment: CDR1 SGHTA and CDR2 FQGNSA. The CDR3 totals 17 residues. CDR3 in amino acids: CASSLLGLAGRTGELFF. CDR3 coding DNA: TGTGCCAGCAGCTTACTCGGACTAGCGGGAAGGACCGGGGAGCTGTTTTTT.

CDR3 amino acids: CASRIQGSGQFF. Here the CDR3 DNA reads TGTGCCAGCAGGATTCAGGGTTCCGGGCAGTTCTTC. The chain joins TRBV2 to TRBJ2-1, with a weak D call TRBD1 (5 bases). The CDR3 spans 12 residues. Trimming took 6 bases from V and 12 from J, leaving 15 bases between them. Germline V gene sequence: CDR1 SNHLY, CDR2 FYNNEI.

The chain has TRBV11-2 and TRBJ1-2; D remains unclear. The CDR3 totals 14 residues. V was shortened by 0 bases and J by 4 bases, with 9 bases between the two germline ends. Germline values: CDR1 SGHAT, CDR2 FQNNGV. CDR3 loop: CASSLDPGIYGYTF. In DNA, the CDR3 is TGTGCCAGCAGCTTAGATCCCGGAATCTATGGCTACACCTTC.